This T cell receptor (beta chain) was documented in a study of blood T cell repertoires in COVID-19. Study-wide context: The United States, Italy and Spain supplied acute and convalescent COVID-19 samples. PBMCs, B-cell-depleted T cells, or T cells were the source of the cDNA or gDNA that made up the material.

CDR3 length: 13 amino acids. Trimming cost V 2 bases and J 6 bases; bases outside gene matches: 3. Germline V gene data show CDR1 as SGHTA and CDR2 as FQGNSA. Per the authors' pipeline: Counts of nucleated cells, estimated from reference gene primer amplification, were obtained. The data were produced by immunoSEQ multiplex PCR, yet TCRdb's version contains in-frame clones alone and is incomplete. V and J calls and clone size come straight from that table; D and trimming were deduced from the DNA. The sample lists about 130,000 clones; more than 70% were seen once. This clonotype was sampled from a woman aged 55-70 years with acute or convalescent COVID-19. The rearrangement links TRBV7-2 to TRBJ2-7; the match to TRBD1 covers 8 bases. The sequencing input was peripheral blood. The CDR3 bases are TGTGCCAGCAGCTTAAATACAGGGGGCGAGCAGTACTTC. It specifies CASSLNTGGEQYF.